The 21 T cell receptor beta chains given below trace back to one sample, sequenced in a study of shared clonotypes between healthy human individuals. Assay: immunoSEQ multiplex PCR; the TCRdb copy retains only in-frame clones and omits some. The data contain some 1,400,000 clones, approximately 97% of them singletons. Sequenced sample: naive CD4+ T cells sorted from blood. Subset of the sample: CD45RA+ positively selected. Every receptor here comes from a man aged 25 to 45 in good health.

This chain joins TRBV6-5 and TRBJ2-3; 7 nucleotides match TRBD1. CDR1 and CDR2 (germline): MNHEY, SVGAGI. There are 16 residues in the CDR3. V shed 2 bases and J 3 bases; nucleotides not matched to a gene: 8. This CDR3 is CASSYGWQGETDTQYF. The DNA of the CDR3 is TGTGCCAGCAGTTACGGGTGGCAGGGGGAGACAGATACGCAGTATTTT.

The V gene is TRBV5-1, the J gene TRBJ1-1, with 7 bases fitting TRBD1. Germline CDR1 and CDR2: SGHRS and YFSETQ. The length of the CDR3 is 13 residues. With V trimmed by 4 bases and J by 5 bases, 5 bases remained unmatched. Written as DNA, the CDR3 is TGCGCCAGCAGCCAATCAGGGGGTACTGAAGCTTTCTTT. Translating gives CASSQSGGTEAFF.

The chain is built from TRBV28 and TRBJ1-5; 7 bases line up with TRBD1. Trimming removed 5 bases from V and 1 base from J; junction bases left unmatched: 8. CDR1 is MDHEN and CDR2 is SYDVKM in the germline V gene. CDR3 length: 16 amino acids. CDR3 sequence reads: CASSRLGTASNQPQHF. The CDR3 DNA sequence: TGTGCCAGCAGTCGATTAGGGACAGCCAGCAATCAGCCCCAGCATTTT.

The chain joins TRBV10-2 to TRBJ1-2; D uncertain. V was trimmed by 7 bases and J by 4 bases, leaving 16 bases between them. The CDR3 runs 14 residues. The germline V gene encodes CDR1 WSHSY and CDR2 SAAADI. CDR3 sequence (DNA): TGCGCCAGCACGACTTTAATCGGCGGCTATGGCTACACCTTC. Translation gives CASTTLIGGYGYTF.

The chain recombines TRBV27 with TRBJ2-7, with unresolved D. Germline assignment: CDR1 MNHEY and CDR2 SMNVEV (reference sequence). CDR3 length equals 15 residues. V lost 2 bases, J lost 2 bases, and 13 bases lay in between. CDR3: CASSLDQTVPYEQYF. Here the CDR3 DNA reads TGTGCCAGCAGTTTAGATCAGACCGTGCCCTACGAGCAGTACTTC.

The rearrangement uses TRBV6-6 and TRBJ1-5, with D possibly being TRBD1 (6 bases). The V gene's germline CDR1 is MNHNY and CDR2 SVGAGI (reference sequence). The CDR3 has 14 amino acids. Trimming cost V 7 bases and J 5 bases, with 15 bases left between them. The CDR3 bases are TGTGCCAGCAACACAGGGACCCCTCATCAGCCCCAGCATTTT. Encoded protein: CASNTGTPHQPQHF.

This clone appeared a few times. The CDR3 region has the DNA TGTGCCAGCAGGCCCAGGGACCTTGAAGCTTTCTTT. Translation gives CASRPRDLEAFF. The chain links TRBV6-1 to TRBJ1-1; possibly TRBD1 for D (5 bases). The V gene lost 6 bases and the J gene lost 7 bases, with 12 bases spanning the gap. This CDR3 is 12 amino acids long. CDR1 is MNHNS, CDR2 SASEGT, per germline.

The V call is TRBV2, the J call TRBJ2-5; D not certain. With 3 bases removed from V and 2 bases from J, the gap between germline ends came to 10 bases. There are 14 residues in the CDR3. Looked up from germline, CDR1 is SNHLY and CDR2 is FYNNEI. DNA for the CDR3: TGTGCCAGCAGTGACAGGCTGAGACAAGAGACCCAGTACTTC. It is translated as CASSDRLRQETQYF.

The V call is TRBV7-2, the J call TRBJ1-1, with D unclear. The CDR3 has 15 amino acids. Germline V gene sequence: CDR1 SGHTA, CDR2 FQGNSA. V lost 5 bases and J lost 4, with 17 bases in between. CDR3: CASSPEAGWSTEAFF. CDR3 nucleotides: TGTGCCAGCAGCCCCGAAGCGGGATGGAGCACTGAAGCTTTCTTT.

The table lists this clone with a count of one. V and J are TRBV5-1 and TRBJ2-1; TRBD2 is a possible D gene (6 bases). Deletions cut 0 bases from V and 1 base from J, with 11 bases between. Germline-derived CDR1 and CDR2 are SGHRS and YFSETQ. The CDR3 runs to 16 residues. CDR3 residues: CASSLGSSASYNEQFF. For the CDR3, the DNA is TGCGCCAGCAGCTTGGGGTCTAGCGCATCCTACAATGAGCAGTTCTTC.

This chain uses TRBV6-1 with TRBJ1-5; 7 nucleotides agree with TRBD1. In germline, CDR1 is MNHNS, CDR2 SASEGT. CDR3 length: 15 amino acids. The V and J ends lost 2 bases and 7 bases, in that order; junction bases with no gene match: 8. The CDR3 region is CASSERKIGGQPQHF. The CDR3 bases are TGTGCCAGCAGTGAAAGAAAGATAGGGGGCCAGCCCCAGCATTTT.

As to this clone: Other nucleotide sequences in the sample specify the same CDR3. This rearrangement joins TRBV5-1 to TRBJ2-1, with 7 bases lining up with TRBD2. Germline trimming cut 2 bases from V and 4 bases from J; bases unmatched to any gene: 6. Looked up from germline, CDR1 is SGHRS and CDR2 is YFSETQ. This CDR3 has 15 amino acids. CDR3 sequence reads: CASSFSGGLYNEQFF. The CDR3 nucleotides read TGCGCCAGCAGCTTTTCGGGAGGACTTTACAATGAGCAGTTCTTC.

In its sample, this clone was seen once. The chain has TRBV6-1 and TRBJ2-7; D not resolved. CDR1 MNHNS and CDR2 SASEGT come from the germline V gene. The CDR3 is made up of 13 amino acids. Trimming left V 3 bases short and J 4 bases short, with 10 bases between. For the CDR3, the DNA is TGTGCCAGCAGTGACGGGTCCTGGTACGAGCAGTACTTC. Amino acid sequence: CASSDGSWYEQYF.

The chain carries TRBV15 and TRBJ2-1, with 9 bases lining up with TRBD2. The junction had 15 bases not matched to a gene; V was cut back by 6 bases and J by 6 bases. The CDR3 extends over 17 amino acids. Germline V gene lookup returns CDR1 LNHNV and CDR2 YYDKDF (reference sequence). The CDR3 bases are TGTGCCACCAGGAGACTAGCGGTAGAGATCCTACCCAATGAGCAGTTCTTC. It encodes CATRRLAVEILPNEQFF.

The chain links TRBV5-1 to TRBJ1-1; D is unresolved. Germline CDR1 SGHRS, CDR2 YFSETQ. The CDR3 runs 14 residues. V was clipped by 1 base and J by 2 bases, with 9 bases between them. CDR3 bases: TGCGCCAGCAGCTTGCGCCCGGTCAACACTGAAGCTTTCTTT. Residues: CASSLRPVNTEAFF.

The chain uses TRBV28 and TRBJ2-3; D possibly corresponds to TRBD2 (6 bases). This CDR3 spans 13 amino acids. Germline assignment: CDR1 MDHEN and CDR2 SYDVKM. V gave up 9 bases and J gave up 0 bases, with 10 bases separating them. The DNA for the CDR3 is TGTGCCAGTCGGGGGTCTAGCACAGATACGCAGTATTTT. Its protein product is CASRGSSTDTQYF. Full variable domain (remainder filled in from reference TRBV28 and TRBJ2-3): DVKVTQSSRYLVKRTGEKVFLECVQDMDHENMFWYRQDPGLGLRLIYFSYDVKMKEKGDIPEGYSVSREKKERFSLILESASTNQTSMYLCASRGSSTDTQYFGPGTRLTVL.

DNA of the CDR3: TGTGCCAGTAGTATGTATAGCCGGGACACCAATCAGCCCCAGCATTTT. It translates to CASSMYSRDTNQPQHF. The J gene is TRBJ1-5, the V gene TRBV19; tentatively, D is TRBD1 (6 bases). This CDR3 contains 16 residues. Germline assignment: CDR1 LNHDA and CDR2 SQIVND (reference sequence). The V end was cut by 3 bases, the J end by 3 bases, with 15 bases between.

This chain links TRBV27 with TRBJ1-1; D might be TRBD1 (6 bases). The CDR3 is 16 residues long. V lost 4 bases and J lost 0, with 15 bases in between. CDR1 is MNHEY and CDR2 is SMNVEV in the germline V gene (reference sequence). The CDR3 is CASSSQPQGMNTEAFF. The CDR3 coding sequence is TGTGCCAGCAGTTCCCAGCCCCAGGGGATGAACACTGAAGCTTTCTTT.

The chain joins TRBV9 to TRBJ2-2, with D uncertain. V lost 0 bases, J lost 2 bases, and 17 bases lay in between. Germline assignment: CDR1 SGDLS and CDR2 YYNGEE. CDR3 length equals 18 residues. The CDR3, as DNA: TGTGCCAGCAGCGTAGCTACAGTGACGCCCTTCAACACCGGGGAGCTGTTTTTT. Translation gives CASSVATVTPFNTGELFF.

The rearrangement links TRBV7-3 to TRBJ2-3; D gene uncertain. Looked up from germline, CDR1 is SGHTA and CDR2 is FQGTGA. V was pared by 2 bases and J by 6 bases, with 12 bases between. This CDR3 is built from 14 residues. CDR3 DNA: TGTGCCAGCAGCTTACAAGTGGGGATGGATACGCAGTATTTT. This encodes CASSLQVGMDTQYF.

This clone occurred a few times. The same CDR3 also results from other DNA sequences found in this sample. The V gene is TRBV5-1, the J gene TRBJ1-5, with D hard to call. CDR1 and CDR2 from the germline V gene are SGHRS and YFSETQ. V was shortened by 0 bases and J by 3 bases, with 4 bases between the two germline ends. CDR3 length: 13 residues. CDR3 protein: CASSLDPNQPQHF. The CDR3, as DNA: TGCGCCAGCAGCTTGGACCCCAATCAGCCCCAGCATTTT. The variable domain in full, completed from reference TRBV5-1 and TRBJ1-5, reads KAGVTQTPRYLIKTRGQQVTLSCSPISGHRSVSWYQQTPGQGLQFLFEYFSETQRNKGNFPGRFSGRQFSNSRSEMNVSTLELGDSALYLCASSLDPNQPQHFGDGTRLSIL.